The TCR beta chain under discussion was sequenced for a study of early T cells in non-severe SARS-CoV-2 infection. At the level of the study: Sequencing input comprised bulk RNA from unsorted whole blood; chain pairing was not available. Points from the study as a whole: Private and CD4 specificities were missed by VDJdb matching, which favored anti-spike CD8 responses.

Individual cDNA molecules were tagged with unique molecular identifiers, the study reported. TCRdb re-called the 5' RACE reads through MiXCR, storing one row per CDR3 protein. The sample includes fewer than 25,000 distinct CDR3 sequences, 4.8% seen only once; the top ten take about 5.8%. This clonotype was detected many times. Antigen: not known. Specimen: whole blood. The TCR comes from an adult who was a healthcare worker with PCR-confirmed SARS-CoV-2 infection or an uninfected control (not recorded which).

The CDR3 nucleotides are TGTGCCAGCAGCAGAGATAGCGGGAGAGGATACGAGCAGTACTTC. Translating it yields CASSRDSGRGYEQYF. The genes are TRBV5-4 and TRBJ2-7; TRBD2 matches at 9 bases. J gave up 4 bases and V 4 bases, and 9 bases lay outside the gene matches. CDR1 is SGHNT, CDR2 YYREEE, per germline (reference sequence). This CDR3 is built from 15 residues.